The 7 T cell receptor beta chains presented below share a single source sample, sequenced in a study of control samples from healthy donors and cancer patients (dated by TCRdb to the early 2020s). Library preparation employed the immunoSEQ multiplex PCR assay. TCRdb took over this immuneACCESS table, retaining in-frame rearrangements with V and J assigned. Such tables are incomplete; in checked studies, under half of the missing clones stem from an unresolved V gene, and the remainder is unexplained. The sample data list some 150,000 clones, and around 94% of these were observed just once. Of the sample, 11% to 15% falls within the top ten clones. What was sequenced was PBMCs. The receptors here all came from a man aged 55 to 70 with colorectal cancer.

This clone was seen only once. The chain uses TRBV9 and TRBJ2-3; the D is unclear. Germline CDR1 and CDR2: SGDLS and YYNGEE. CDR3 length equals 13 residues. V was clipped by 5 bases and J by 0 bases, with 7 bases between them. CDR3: CASRADSTDTQYF. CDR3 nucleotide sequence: TGTGCCAGCAGGGCAGACAGCACAGATACGCAGTATTTT.

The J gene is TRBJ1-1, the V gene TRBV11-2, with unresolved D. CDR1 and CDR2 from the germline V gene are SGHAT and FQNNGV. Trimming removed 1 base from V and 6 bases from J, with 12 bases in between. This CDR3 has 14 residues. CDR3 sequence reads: CASSLGAVGSEAFF. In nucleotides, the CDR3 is TGTGCCAGCAGCTTAGGTGCGGTGGGGTCTGAAGCTTTCTTT.

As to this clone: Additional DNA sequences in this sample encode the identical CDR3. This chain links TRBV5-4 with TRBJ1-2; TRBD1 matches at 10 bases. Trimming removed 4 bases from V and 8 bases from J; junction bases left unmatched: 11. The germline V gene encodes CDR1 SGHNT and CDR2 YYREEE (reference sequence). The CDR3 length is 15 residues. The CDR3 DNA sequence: TGTGCCAGCAGCGCGGATTTGGGACAGGGGAAGGGCTACACCTTC. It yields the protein CASSADLGQGKGYTF.

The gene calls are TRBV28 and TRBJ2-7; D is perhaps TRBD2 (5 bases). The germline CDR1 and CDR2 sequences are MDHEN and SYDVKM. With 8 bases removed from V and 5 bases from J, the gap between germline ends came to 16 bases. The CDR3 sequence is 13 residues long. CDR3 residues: CASLSSAVDEQYF. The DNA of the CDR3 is TGTGCCAGCCTTTCATCAGCGGTCGACGAGCAGTACTTC.

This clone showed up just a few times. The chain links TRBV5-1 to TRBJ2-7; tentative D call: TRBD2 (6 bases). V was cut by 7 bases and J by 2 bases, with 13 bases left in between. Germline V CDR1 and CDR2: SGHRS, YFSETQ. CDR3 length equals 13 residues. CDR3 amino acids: CASASGDAYEQYF. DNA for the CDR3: TGCGCCAGCGCTTCGGGGGACGCCTACGAGCAGTACTTC.

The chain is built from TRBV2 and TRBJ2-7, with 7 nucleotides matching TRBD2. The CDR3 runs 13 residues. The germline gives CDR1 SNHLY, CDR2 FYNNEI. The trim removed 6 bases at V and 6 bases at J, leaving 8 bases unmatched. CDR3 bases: TGTGCCAGCAGCAGTCGGGGGGAGAGCGAGCAGTACTTC. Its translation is CASSSRGESEQYF.

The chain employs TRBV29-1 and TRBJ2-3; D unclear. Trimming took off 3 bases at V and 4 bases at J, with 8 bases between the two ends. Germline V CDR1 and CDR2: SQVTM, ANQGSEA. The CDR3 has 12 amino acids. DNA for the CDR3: TGCAGCGTTGATTTAGGGCCAGATACGCAGTATTTT. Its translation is CSVDLGPDTQYF.